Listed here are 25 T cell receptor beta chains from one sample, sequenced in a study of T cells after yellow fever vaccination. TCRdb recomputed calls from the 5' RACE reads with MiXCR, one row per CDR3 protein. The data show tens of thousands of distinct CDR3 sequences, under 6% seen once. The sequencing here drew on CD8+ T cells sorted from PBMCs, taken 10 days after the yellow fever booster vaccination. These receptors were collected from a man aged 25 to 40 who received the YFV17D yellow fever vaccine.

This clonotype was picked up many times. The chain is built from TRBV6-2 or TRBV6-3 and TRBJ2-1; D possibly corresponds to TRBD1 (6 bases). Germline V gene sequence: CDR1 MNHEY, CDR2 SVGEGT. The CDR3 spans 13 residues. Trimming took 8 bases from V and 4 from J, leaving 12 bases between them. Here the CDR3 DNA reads TGTGCCAGCTTAAACACAGGGTACAATGAGCAGTTCTTC. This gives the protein CASLNTGYNEQFF.

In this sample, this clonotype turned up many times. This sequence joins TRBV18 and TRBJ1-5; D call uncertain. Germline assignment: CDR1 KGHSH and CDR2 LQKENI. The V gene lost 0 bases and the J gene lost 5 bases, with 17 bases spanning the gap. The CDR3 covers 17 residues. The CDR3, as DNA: TGTGCCAGCTCACCACCGGCTGTAAGGCCCGTTTATCAGCCCCAGCATTTT. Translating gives CASSPPAVRPVYQPQHF.

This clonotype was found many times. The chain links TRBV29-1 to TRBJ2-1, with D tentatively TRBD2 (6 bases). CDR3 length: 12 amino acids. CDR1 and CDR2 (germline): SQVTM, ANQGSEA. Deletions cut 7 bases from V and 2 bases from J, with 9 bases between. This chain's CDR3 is CSESSAYNEQFF. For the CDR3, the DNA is TGCAGCGAGTCTAGCGCCTACAATGAGCAGTTCTTC.

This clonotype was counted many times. This CDR3 is CASSSRRGSTDTQYF. The CDR3 nucleotides are TGTGCCAGCAGCTCCAGGCGTGGCAGCACAGATACGCAGTATTTT. The genes are TRBV7-9 and TRBJ2-3; D gene ambiguous. Germline CDR1 is SEHNR and CDR2 is FQNEAQ (reference sequence). The CDR3 covers 15 residues. Trimming removed 4 bases from V and 0 bases from J, with 11 bases in between.

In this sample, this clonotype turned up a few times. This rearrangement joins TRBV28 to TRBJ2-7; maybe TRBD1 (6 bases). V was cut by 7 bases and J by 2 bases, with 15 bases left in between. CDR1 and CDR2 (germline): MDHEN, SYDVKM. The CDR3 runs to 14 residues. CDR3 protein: CASTIGGSTYEQYF. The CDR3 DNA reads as TGTGCCAGCACCATTGGGGGCAGCACCTACGAGCAGTACTTC.

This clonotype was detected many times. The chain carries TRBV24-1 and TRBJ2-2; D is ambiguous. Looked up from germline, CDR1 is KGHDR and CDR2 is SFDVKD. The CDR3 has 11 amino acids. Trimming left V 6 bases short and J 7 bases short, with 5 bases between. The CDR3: CATSNRGELFF. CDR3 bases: TGTGCCACCAGTAACCGCGGGGAGCTGTTTTTT.

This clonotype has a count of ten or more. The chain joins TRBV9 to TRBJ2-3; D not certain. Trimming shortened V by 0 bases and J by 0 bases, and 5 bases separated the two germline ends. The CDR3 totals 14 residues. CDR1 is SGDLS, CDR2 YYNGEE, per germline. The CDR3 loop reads CASSVVQSTDTQYF. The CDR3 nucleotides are TGTGCCAGCAGCGTAGTCCAGAGCACAGATACGCAGTATTTT.

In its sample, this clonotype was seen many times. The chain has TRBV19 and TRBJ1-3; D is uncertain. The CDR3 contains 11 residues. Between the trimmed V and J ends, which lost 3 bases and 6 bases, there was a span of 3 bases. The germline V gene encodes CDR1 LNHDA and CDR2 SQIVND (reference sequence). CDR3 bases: TGTGCCAGTAGTATTGCAAACACCATATATTTT. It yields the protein CASSIANTIYF.

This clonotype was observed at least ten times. The CDR3 bases are TGTGCCAGCAGCTTAGAAGCTAGCGGGAGCAGGGAGCAGTACTTC. It yields the protein CASSLEASGSREQYF. J is TRBJ2-7 and V is TRBV7-9; TRBD2 agrees at 10 bases. Trimming removed 1 base from V and 7 bases from J; junction bases left unmatched: 7. The CDR3 is 15 amino acids. The germline gives CDR1 SEHNR, CDR2 FQNEAQ (reference sequence).

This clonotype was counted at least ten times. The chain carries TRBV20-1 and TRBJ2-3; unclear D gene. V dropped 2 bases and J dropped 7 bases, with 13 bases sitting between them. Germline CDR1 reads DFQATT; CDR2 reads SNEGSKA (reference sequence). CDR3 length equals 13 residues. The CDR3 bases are TGCAGTGCTAGATCCGGCGAATTGAATACGCAGTATTTT. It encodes CSARSGELNTQYF.

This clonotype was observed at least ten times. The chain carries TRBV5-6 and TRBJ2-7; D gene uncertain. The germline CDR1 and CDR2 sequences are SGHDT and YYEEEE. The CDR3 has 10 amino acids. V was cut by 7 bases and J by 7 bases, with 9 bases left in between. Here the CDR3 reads CASGSREQYF. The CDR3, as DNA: TGTGCCAGCGGGTCGCGGGAGCAGTACTTC.

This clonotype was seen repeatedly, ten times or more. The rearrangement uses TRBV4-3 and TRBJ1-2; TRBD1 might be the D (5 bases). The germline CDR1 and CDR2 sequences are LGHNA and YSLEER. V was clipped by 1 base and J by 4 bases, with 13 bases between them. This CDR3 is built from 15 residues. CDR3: CASSQVLGGGYGYTF. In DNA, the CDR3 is TGCGCCAGCAGCCAAGTCCTGGGGGGTGGCTATGGCTACACCTTC.

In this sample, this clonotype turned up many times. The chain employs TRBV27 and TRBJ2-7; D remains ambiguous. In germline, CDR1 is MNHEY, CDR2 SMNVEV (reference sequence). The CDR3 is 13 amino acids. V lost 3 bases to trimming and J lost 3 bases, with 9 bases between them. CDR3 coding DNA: TGTGCCAGCAGTTTTACTATTAACTACGAGCAGTACTTC. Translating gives CASSFTINYEQYF.

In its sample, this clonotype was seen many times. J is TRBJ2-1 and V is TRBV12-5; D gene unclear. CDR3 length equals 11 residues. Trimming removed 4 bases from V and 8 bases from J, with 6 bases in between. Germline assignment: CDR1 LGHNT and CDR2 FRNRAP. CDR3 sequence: CASGSNYEQFF. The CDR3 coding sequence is TGTGCTAGTGGTTCCAACTATGAGCAGTTCTTC.

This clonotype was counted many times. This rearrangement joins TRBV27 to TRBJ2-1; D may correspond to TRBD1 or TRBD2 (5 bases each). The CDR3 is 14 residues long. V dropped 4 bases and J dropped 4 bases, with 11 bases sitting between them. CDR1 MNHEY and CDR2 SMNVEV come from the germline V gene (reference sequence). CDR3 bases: TGTGCCAGCAGTTACGAGGGGTCTTACAATGAGCAGTTCTTC. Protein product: CASSYEGSYNEQFF.

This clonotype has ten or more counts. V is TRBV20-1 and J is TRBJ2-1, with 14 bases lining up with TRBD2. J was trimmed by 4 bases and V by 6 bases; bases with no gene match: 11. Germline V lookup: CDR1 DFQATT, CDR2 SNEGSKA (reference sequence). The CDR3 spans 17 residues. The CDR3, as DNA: TGCAGTGCAGGGGGACTAGCGGGAGAAATAGGGTACAATGAGCAGTTCTTC. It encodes CSAGGLAGEIGYNEQFF.

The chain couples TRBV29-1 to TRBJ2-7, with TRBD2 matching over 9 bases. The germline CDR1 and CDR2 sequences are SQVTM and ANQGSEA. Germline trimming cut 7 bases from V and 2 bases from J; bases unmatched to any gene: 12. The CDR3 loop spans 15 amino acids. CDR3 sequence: CSALALKREAYEQYF. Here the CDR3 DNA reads TGCAGCGCCCTGGCTCTGAAGCGGGAGGCCTACGAGCAGTACTTC.

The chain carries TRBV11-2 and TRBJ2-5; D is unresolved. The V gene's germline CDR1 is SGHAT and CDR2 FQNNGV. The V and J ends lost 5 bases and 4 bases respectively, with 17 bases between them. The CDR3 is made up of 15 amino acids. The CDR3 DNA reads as TGTGCCAGCAGCCAGTCCTTAGCCCTTTTAGAGACCCAGTACTTC. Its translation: CASSQSLALLETQYF.

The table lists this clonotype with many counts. The CDR3 DNA reads as TGCGCCAGCAGCGCGGGGGACAAGAATTACGAGCAGTACTTC. It codes for CASSAGDKNYEQYF. This chain connects TRBV5-1 to TRBJ2-7, with D possibly being TRBD2 (7 bases). The CDR3 is made up of 14 amino acids. The germline gives CDR1 SGHRS, CDR2 YFSETQ. V gave up 4 bases and J gave up 4 bases, with 15 bases separating them.

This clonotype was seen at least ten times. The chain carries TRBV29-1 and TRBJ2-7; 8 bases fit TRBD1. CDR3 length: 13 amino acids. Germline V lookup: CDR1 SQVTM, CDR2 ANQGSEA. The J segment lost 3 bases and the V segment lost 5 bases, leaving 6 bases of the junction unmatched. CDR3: CSVYSTGGYEQYF. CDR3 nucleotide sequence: TGCAGCGTTTACAGTACAGGGGGCTACGAGCAGTACTTC.

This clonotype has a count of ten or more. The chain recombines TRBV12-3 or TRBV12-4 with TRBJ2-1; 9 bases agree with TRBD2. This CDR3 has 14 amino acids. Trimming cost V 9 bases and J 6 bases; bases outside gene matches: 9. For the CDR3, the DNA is TGTGCCAGAATAGAGAGCGGGAGGTTCAATGAGCAGTTCTTC. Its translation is CARIESGRFNEQFF.

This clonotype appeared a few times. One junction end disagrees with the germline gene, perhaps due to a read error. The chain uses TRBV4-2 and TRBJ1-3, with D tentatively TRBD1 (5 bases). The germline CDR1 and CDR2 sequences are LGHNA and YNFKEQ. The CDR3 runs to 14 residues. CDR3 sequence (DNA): TGTGCCAGCAGCTCCCGGGACTCTGGAAATACCATATATTTT. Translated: CASSSRDSGNTIYF.

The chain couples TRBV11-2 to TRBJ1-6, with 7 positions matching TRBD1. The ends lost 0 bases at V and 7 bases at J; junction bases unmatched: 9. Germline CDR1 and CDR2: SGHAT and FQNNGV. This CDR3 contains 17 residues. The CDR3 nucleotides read TGTGCCAGCAGCTTAGAGTTTTTGGGACAGAAAAATTCACCCCTCCACTTT. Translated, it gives CASSLEFLGQKNSPLHF.

The CDR3 DNA reads TGTGCCAGCAGTTACTCGCCCGGCACAGATACGCAGTATTTT. Residues: CASSYSPGTDTQYF. The rearrangement links TRBV6-5 to TRBJ2-3; D not resolved. Germline CDR1 is MNHEY and CDR2 is SVGAGI. The V end lost 0 bases, the J end lost 1 base, and 5 bases lay between the germline ends. The CDR3 is 14 amino acids.

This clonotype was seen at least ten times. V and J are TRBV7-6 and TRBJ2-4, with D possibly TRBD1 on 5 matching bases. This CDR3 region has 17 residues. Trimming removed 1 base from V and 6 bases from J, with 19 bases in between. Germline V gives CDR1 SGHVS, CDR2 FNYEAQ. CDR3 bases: TGTGCCAGCAGCTTAGAACCCGACAGCATTCTAGGAAACATTCAGTACTTC. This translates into CASSLEPDSILGNIQYF.